One sample yielded the 22 T cell receptor beta chains listed below, sequenced in a study of identical twins. Via MiXCR, TCRdb re-called the 5' RACE reads, giving one row per CDR3 protein. Of approximately 500,000 distinct CDR3 sequences in the sample, about 24% were seen once. These data were likewise used in another study, on T cells expressing NK-cell markers.

Sequenced sample: CD4+ T cells sorted from blood. These receptors all come from a young woman in good health.

There are a few counts of this clonotype. This chain links TRBV10-3 with TRBJ2-7; D ambiguous. The CDR3 covers 13 residues. V was pared by 6 bases and J by 7 bases, with 16 bases between. Germline assignment: CDR1 ENHRY and CDR2 SYGVKD. The CDR3 DNA reads TGTGCCATCAGAGCTGGCTTGCTGGGAGAGCAGTACTTC. Translated, it gives CAIRAGLLGEQYF.

This clonotype was counted only a few times. V gene TRBV20-1 combines with J gene TRBJ1-1; D is ambiguous. The V end was cut by 7 bases, the J end by 1 base, with 13 bases between. This CDR3 is built from 13 residues. Germline assignment: CDR1 DFQATT and CDR2 SNEGSKA (reference sequence). As DNA, the CDR3 is TGCAGTGGTAATAGGGATGGGAACACTGAAGCTTTCTTT. Encoded protein: CSGNRDGNTEAFF.

The V call is TRBV29-1, the J call TRBJ2-7; D uncertain. Trimming cost V 5 bases and J 1 base, with 21 bases left between them. There are 16 residues in the CDR3. Looked up from germline, CDR1 is SQVTM and CDR2 is ANQGSEA. CDR3 DNA: TGCAGCGTTTTAGACACTATCAGGTTTTCATCCTACGAGCAGTACTTC. Amino acids: CSVLDTIRFSSYEQYF.

The rearrangement links TRBV5-5 to TRBJ1-5, with 11 bases that match TRBD1. The germline V gene has CDR1 SGHKS and CDR2 YYEKEE (reference sequence). V gave up 1 base and J gave up 6 bases; unmatched junction bases: 6. This CDR3 has 16 residues. This CDR3 reads CASSLLWTGGRQPQHF. CDR3 nucleotides: TGTGCCAGCAGCTTGCTCTGGACAGGGGGCCGTCAGCCCCAGCATTTT.

The table lists this clonotype with many counts. V and J are TRBV25-1 and TRBJ1-2, with 9 bases lining up with TRBD1. This CDR3 contains 15 residues. The V gene's germline CDR1 is MGHDK and CDR2 SYGVNS. V lost 6 bases, J lost 6 bases, and 11 bases stayed unmatched. Written as DNA, the CDR3 is TGTGCCAGCAGAGCCTATTGGACAGGGGATGATGGCTACACCTTC. Translated: CASRAYWTGDDGYTF.

This clonotype appeared many times. J is TRBJ1-1 and V is TRBV7-2; a weak D match, TRBD1 (5 bases). Trimming removed 5 bases from V and 4 bases from J, with 14 bases in between. Germline assignment: CDR1 SGHTA and CDR2 FQGNSA. CDR3 length: 14 amino acids. The CDR3 DNA is TGTGCCAGCAGCCTCAGGGCTCTGGGCACTGAAGCTTTCTTT. Translated, it gives CASSLRALGTEAFF.

The rearrangement joins TRBV11-3 to TRBJ2-5, with D possibly matching TRBD2 (6 bases). Per the germline V gene, CDR1 is SGHNT and CDR2 is YENEEA. V was trimmed by 0 bases and J by 5 bases, leaving 13 bases between them. The length of the CDR3 is 15 residues. CDR3 sequence (DNA): TGTGCCAGCAGCTTAGAGGGAGGTCGAGATGAGACCCAGTACTTC. Protein: CASSLEGGRDETQYF.

This clonotype was observed once. The chain employs TRBV20-1 and TRBJ2-7; possibly TRBD2 for D (5 bases). CDR3 length: 16 amino acids. V was shortened by 5 bases and J by 2 bases, with 22 bases between the two germline ends. Germline assignment: CDR1 DFQATT and CDR2 SNEGSKA (reference sequence). The CDR3, as DNA: TGCAGTGCTCTAAAGCCCGGACGGAGGATAGCCTACGAGCAGTACTTC. Amino acids: CSALKPGRRIAYEQYF.

The chain has TRBV12-3 or TRBV12-4 and TRBJ2-2, with 8 positions matching TRBD1. After removal of 6 bases from V and 4 bases from J, the junction contained 4 bases not matched to a gene. The CDR3 sequence is 14 residues long. The CDR3 loop is CASRLQGATGELFF. The CDR3 nucleotides read TGTGCCAGCAGATTGCAGGGGGCCACCGGGGAGCTGTTTTTT.

There are a few counts of this clonotype. The chain is built from TRBV12-3 or TRBV12-4 and TRBJ1-5; D not certain. The V end was cut by 1 base, the J end by 5 bases, with 6 bases between. The CDR3 contains 13 residues. The DNA of the CDR3 is TGTGCCAGCAGTTTAGGTCCAGATCAGCCCCAGCATTTT. Amino acids: CASSLGPDQPQHF.

This clonotype has just a few counts. V is TRBV4-2 and J is TRBJ2-3; TRBD1 is a possible D gene (6 bases). Trimming removed 7 bases at V and 0 bases at J, with 11 bases between. Germline V gives CDR1 LGHNA, CDR2 YNFKEQ. The CDR3 runs to 14 residues. The CDR3 loop is CASNRDISTDTQYF. For the CDR3, the DNA is TGTGCCAGCAACCGGGACATTAGCACAGATACGCAGTATTTT.

The rearrangement links TRBV19 to TRBJ2-1, with 13 nucleotides matching TRBD2. V was pared by 5 bases and J by 10 bases, with 8 bases of the junction left unmatched. This CDR3 is 15 amino acids long. Germline lookup yields CDR1 LNHDA and CDR2 SQIVND (reference sequence). In DNA, the CDR3 is TGTGCCAGTAGTTATACTAGCGGGAGGGCCCGCGAGCAGTTCTTC. Its translation is CASSYTSGRAREQFF.

In DNA, the CDR3 is TGTGCCAGTAGACAGTCACACTCCTACGAGCAGTACTTC. This encodes CASRQSHSYEQYF. V usage is TRBV19 and J usage is TRBJ2-7, with D unclear. CDR3 length: 13 residues. V was shortened by 6 bases and J by 0 bases, with 9 bases between the two germline ends. Germline-derived CDR1 and CDR2 are LNHDA and SQIVND (reference sequence).

This rearrangement joins TRBV20-1 to TRBJ2-1; D might be TRBD2 (6 bases). The CDR3 is 12 residues long. V was trimmed by 3 bases and J by 4 bases, leaving 7 bases between them. CDR1 and CDR2 from the germline V gene are DFQATT and SNEGSKA (reference sequence). CDR3 sequence (DNA): TGCAGTGCTAGCGGGACTTACAATGAGCAGTTCTTC. The encoded protein is CSASGTYNEQFF.

In this sample, this clonotype turned up many times. This rearrangement joins TRBV6-5 to TRBJ1-1, with D possibly matching TRBD1 (5 bases). Germline assignment: CDR1 MNHEY and CDR2 SVGAGI. With 2 bases removed from V and 1 base from J, the gap between germline ends came to 14 bases. The CDR3 spans 16 residues. The CDR3 DNA is TGTGCCAGCAGTTACCGGATCGTGGGGGAGAACACTGAAGCTTTCTTT. Translating gives CASSYRIVGENTEAFF.

This clonotype has just a few counts. The CDR3 DNA reads TGTGCCAGCACCACCCAGACGCATAACGAAAAACTGTTTTTT. Translated: CASTTQTHNEKLFF. The chain combines TRBV7-2 with TRBJ1-4; D ambiguous. The CDR3 is made up of 14 amino acids. V dropped 7 bases and J dropped 8 bases, with 17 bases sitting between them. CDR1 and CDR2 from the germline V gene are SGHTA and FQGNSA.

The chain carries TRBV7-9 and TRBJ2-7, with D possibly TRBD2 on 5 matching bases. The ends were cut back, 0 bases at V and 12 bases at J, with 15 bases in the middle. The CDR3 length is 13 residues. CDR1 is SEHNR, CDR2 FQNEAQ, per germline (reference sequence). CDR3 nucleotide sequence: TGTGCCAGCAGCTTAGCCGGCGGGTTTGGTTGGTACTTC. Translation: CASSLAGGFGWYF.

V is TRBV29-1 and J is TRBJ2-7; possible D gene TRBD2, 7 bases. V lost 1 base to trimming and J lost 4 bases, with 11 bases between them. Germline assignment: CDR1 SQVTM and CDR2 ANQGSEA. The CDR3 totals 13 residues. The CDR3 nucleotides are TGCAGCGTTGAAGGCAGGGGAGGGTACGAGCAGTACTTC. Translated, it gives CSVEGRGGYEQYF.

This clonotype was seen a few times. This rearrangement joins TRBV6-5 to TRBJ2-2, with D possibly TRBD2 on 6 matching bases. Deletions cut 0 bases from V and 6 bases from J, with 14 bases between. CDR3 length: 16 amino acids. In germline, CDR1 is MNHEY, CDR2 SVGAGI. The DNA for the CDR3 is TGTGCCAGCAGTTACTCGGAGGGGTCGAGGTCCGGGGAGCTGTTTTTT. Translation gives CASSYSEGSRSGELFF.

This chain joins TRBV20-1 and TRBJ2-3; no reliable D call. Germline values: CDR1 DFQATT, CDR2 SNEGSKA (reference sequence). V gave up 2 bases and J gave up 1 base, with 10 bases separating them. CDR3 length equals 14 residues. The CDR3, as DNA: TGCAGTGCTAGAAATTCGTGGCGCACAGATACGCAGTATTTT. This gives the protein CSARNSWRTDTQYF.

This clonotype showed up many times. The chain employs TRBV29-1 and TRBJ1-5; possibly TRBD1 for D (6 bases). The CDR3 contains 14 residues. Deletions cut 7 bases from V and 3 bases from J, with 16 bases between. Germline CDR1 and CDR2: SQVTM and ANQGSEA. CDR3 protein: CSATMDRFNQPQHF. The CDR3 DNA sequence: TGCAGCGCCACGATGGACAGATTCAATCAGCCCCAGCATTTT.

V usage is TRBV5-1 and J usage is TRBJ2-1; D is unclear. There are 11 residues in the CDR3. In germline, CDR1 is SGHRS, CDR2 YFSETQ. V lost 3 bases and J lost 10, with 8 bases in between. The DNA of the CDR3 is TGCGCCAGCAGCTATGGACGGGAGCAGTTCTTC. Its translation is CASSYGREQFF.